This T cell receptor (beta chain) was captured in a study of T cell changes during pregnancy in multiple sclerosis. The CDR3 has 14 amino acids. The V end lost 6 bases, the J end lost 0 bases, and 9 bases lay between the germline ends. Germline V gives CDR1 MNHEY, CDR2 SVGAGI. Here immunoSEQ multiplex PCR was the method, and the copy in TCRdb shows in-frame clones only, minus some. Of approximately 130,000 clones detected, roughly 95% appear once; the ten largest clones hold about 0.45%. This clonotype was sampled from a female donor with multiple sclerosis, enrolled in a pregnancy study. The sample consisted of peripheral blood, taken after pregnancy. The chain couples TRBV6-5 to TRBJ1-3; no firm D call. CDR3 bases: TGTGCCAGCAGGTACACCGGCTCTGGAAACACCATATATTTT. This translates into CASRYTGSGNTIYF.